Each of the 13 T cell receptor beta chains below was sequenced from the same sample in a study of post-analysis software for immune sequencing data. The library was made from cDNA and included unique molecular identifiers. Each CDR3 protein is one row after TCRdb ran MiXCR on the PCR reads. The data show roughly 160,000 distinct CDR3 sequences, roughly 34% seen once. The input for sequencing was blood, taken after autologous hematopoietic stem cell transplantation. The receptors here all came from a girl aged 5-17 years with multiple sclerosis.

The chain employs TRBV2 and TRBJ2-1, with 8 bases aligning to TRBD2. This CDR3 has 15 residues. V shed 7 bases, J shed 4 bases, and the junction held 9 bases outside the gene matches. The germline gives CDR1 SNHLY, CDR2 FYNNEI. The CDR3 is CASNQGGRLYNEQFF. The CDR3 nucleotides are TGTGCCAGCAATCAAGGCGGGAGGCTTTACAATGAGCAGTTCTTC.

This clonotype was detected only a few times. The chain carries TRBV30 and TRBJ2-5; TRBD2 is a possible D gene (5 bases). The J call may be in error: the DNA end matches TRBJ2-7 better. This CDR3 spans 14 amino acids. Germline CDR1 and CDR2: GTSNPN and SVGIG (reference sequence). CDR3 amino acids: CAWSVPGISLEQYF. The CDR3 DNA is TGTGCCTGGAGTGTACCCGGGATCTCCCTCGAGCAGTACTTC.

This clonotype was observed a few times. In DNA, the CDR3 is TGTGCCAGCAGGGGTCTCGGGTCCTACGAGCAGTACTTC. This sequence encodes CASRGLGSYEQYF. The V and J genes are TRBV12-3 or TRBV12-4 and TRBJ2-7; unclear D gene. V was clipped by 6 bases and J by 1 base, with 10 bases between them. The CDR3 covers 13 residues.

In its sample, this clonotype was seen a few times. The chain joins TRBV6-1 to TRBJ1-5, with D tentatively TRBD1 (5 bases). Trimming shortened V by 8 bases and J by 2 bases, and 16 bases separated the two germline ends. Germline values: CDR1 MNHNS, CDR2 SASEGT. This CDR3 is 15 amino acids long. Written as DNA, the CDR3 is TGTGCCAGCGGCCCGGGATCGGGGGGCAATCAGCCCCAGCATTTT. Translation: CASGPGSGGNQPQHF.

The rearrangement joins TRBV12-3 or TRBV12-4 to TRBJ1-1, with D maybe TRBD1 (6 bases). This CDR3 comprises 15 residues. V was cut by 1 base and J by 6 bases, with 15 bases left in between. The CDR3 is CASSLVFPGAAEAFF. The CDR3 DNA follows: TGTGCCAGCAGTTTAGTGTTCCCGGGGGCGGCTGAAGCTTTCTTT.

This clonotype was detected only once. The chain uses TRBV11-2 and TRBJ2-5; 14 bases line up with TRBD2. Germline V gives CDR1 SGHAT, CDR2 FQNNGV. There are 15 residues in the CDR3. V trimming: 1 base; J trimming: 11 bases; junction bases outside the gene matches: 6. The CDR3 nucleotides are TGTGCCAGCAGCTTAGGGACTAGCGGGAGGAATGAGCAGTACTTC. Protein product: CASSLGTSGRNEQYF.

CDR3 protein: CASNSLGGRTSYNEQFF. CDR3 coding DNA: TGTGCCAGCAATTCATTGGGCGGGAGGACCTCCTACAATGAGCAGTTCTTC. This chain joins TRBV12-3 or TRBV12-4 and TRBJ2-1, with 8 bases lining up with TRBD2. CDR3 length equals 17 residues. V lost 7 bases, J lost 0 bases, and 11 bases stayed unmatched.

The chain recombines TRBV12-3 or TRBV12-4 with TRBJ2-5; 7 nucleotides match TRBD2. V was clipped by 6 bases and J by 5 bases; unmatched bases: 12. The CDR3 sequence is 15 residues long. CDR3 DNA: TGTGCCAGCAGCCAAGTGCGGGGGTATAGGGAGACCCAGTACTTC. It yields the protein CASSQVRGYRETQYF.

This chain joins TRBV5-1 and TRBJ2-5; 8 bases agree with TRBD2. The CDR3 totals 15 residues. Germline values: CDR1 SGHRS, CDR2 YFSETQ. V shed 4 bases and J 11 bases; nucleotides not matched to a gene: 16. CDR3 sequence: CASSPEQSSGFEQYF. The CDR3 DNA is TGCGCCAGCAGCCCCGAACAGTCTAGCGGGTTTGAGCAGTACTTC.

This clonotype was seen a single time. The chain couples TRBV7-9 to TRBJ2-3, with 11 positions matching TRBD1. The V and J ends lost 5 bases and 5 bases, in that order; junction bases with no gene match: 6. The length of the CDR3 is 15 residues. Germline V gene data show CDR1 as SEHNR and CDR2 as FQNEAQ (reference sequence). The CDR3 nucleotides are TGTGCCAGCAGCCCTAGAGGGACAGGGGGAGATACGCAGTATTTT. It encodes CASSPRGTGGDTQYF.

This clonotype was seen only a few times. V is TRBV15 and J is TRBJ2-2, with TRBD2 matching over 10 bases. This CDR3 region has 16 residues. Germline CDR1 reads LNHNV; CDR2 reads YYDKDF (reference sequence). Germline trimming cut 5 bases from V and 6 bases from J; bases unmatched to any gene: 9. CDR3 in DNA: TGTGCCACCAGCGGAGGGACTAGCGATTTATCCGGGGAGCTGTTTTTT. Translation gives CATSGGTSDLSGELFF.

V gene TRBV20-1 combines with J gene TRBJ2-3; 8 nucleotides match TRBD2. V lost 0 bases, J lost 5 bases, and 13 bases stayed unmatched. Germline V CDR1 and CDR2: DFQATT, SNEGSKA (reference sequence). The CDR3 covers 17 residues. CDR3 DNA sequence: TGCAGTGCTAGAGAGAGGCCGGAGCGGGAGCATGGAGATACGCAGTATTTT. This translates into CSARERPEREHGDTQYF.

The chain links TRBV24-1 to TRBJ1-5; 7 bases line up with TRBD1. There are 12 residues in the CDR3. CDR1 KGHDR and CDR2 SFDVKD come from the germline V gene. The V gene end was trimmed by 9 bases and the J gene end by 2 bases; junction bases not matched to a gene: 0. In nucleotides, the CDR3 is TGTGCCACCGGACAGGGCAATCAGCCCCAGCATTTT. Amino acids: CATGQGNQPQHF.